This TCR beta chain stems from a study of blood T cells in healthy people across ages. Study-level findings and limits: There were more naive CD4+ cells and higher diversity in long-lived donors than in aged donors.

Concerning this clonotype: Its antigen is as yet unknown.

Each individual donor underwent a draw of roughly 10 milliliters of peripheral blood. The amount of total RNA extracted per sample was at least 5.5 micrograms. Next came a second PCR, run for roughly 7 to 12 cycles, which used a sample-barcoded 5' primer along with a J-beta primer mix. All cDNA molecules were each tagged by a template-switch adaptor with 12 random nucleotides. Each CDR3 protein is one row after TCRdb ran MiXCR on the 5' RACE reads. Among hundreds of thousands of distinct CDR3 sequences listed, about 56% were seen once. V lost 6 bases and J lost 7; bases outside the gene matches: 15. From germline, CDR1 is MDHEN and CDR2 SYDVKM. CDR3 length: 16 amino acids.

The rearrangement links TRBV28 to TRBJ1-2; 9 bases match TRBD1. This receptor was identified in a man aged 35 to 55 in good health. The specimen was blood. The CDR3 reads CASSPPVQGAGRGYTF. The CDR3 DNA is TGTGCCAGCAGCCCGCCCGTACAGGGGGCGGGGCGTGGCTACACCTTC.